A single sample is the source of the 5 T cell receptor beta chains below, sequenced in a study of identical twins (dated by TCRdb to 2016 to 2017). The library was made by 5' RACE. TCRdb lists the instrument as Illumina HiSeq 2000. TCRdb applied fastp at Q25 and MiXCR to the public reads, then kept only in-frame beta chains. Rows are unified per CDR3 protein, each entry keeping the most common DNA and genes. The sample table contains nearly 650,000 distinct CDR3 sequences; only one count was recorded for about 7.6% of them. Together, the top ten hold about 1.6% of the sample. The same data also contributed to another study, on yellow fever vaccine responses in identical twins.

Material for sequencing was PBMCs. The source is a woman aged 18-29 years in good health.

The J gene is TRBJ1-4, the V gene TRBV20-1, with D possibly matching TRBD1 (6 bases). Germline V lookup: CDR1 DFQATT, CDR2 SNEGSKA (reference sequence). The V end lost 0 bases, the J end lost 5 bases, and 13 bases lay between the germline ends. This CDR3 has 15 amino acids. The DNA for the CDR3 is TGCAGTGCTAGAGATCGGGGGCCCCCAAATGAAAAACTGTTTTTT. Protein sequence: CSARDRGPPNEKLFF.

This clonotype was seen more than once but under ten times. The chain's CDR3 is CASSLYRTGLYQETQYF. CDR3 bases: TGCGCCAGCAGCTTGTATCGGACAGGGCTGTACCAAGAGACCCAGTACTTC. This sequence joins TRBV5-1 and TRBJ2-5; 8 bases are shared with TRBD1. Germline V gives CDR1 SGHRS, CDR2 YFSETQ. The V and J ends lost 1 base and 0 bases, in that order; junction bases with no gene match: 8. This CDR3 contains 17 residues.

The CDR3 loop reads CASSSSSGTDTQYF. The CDR3, as DNA: TGCGCCAGCAGCTCCTCTAGCGGCACAGATACGCAGTATTTT. The chain carries TRBV5-1 and TRBJ2-3; D is perhaps TRBD2 (6 bases). In germline, CDR1 is SGHRS, CDR2 YFSETQ. V dropped 3 bases and J dropped 1 base, with 9 bases sitting between them. This CDR3 spans 14 amino acids.

Ten or more counts support this clonotype. The chain is built from TRBV12-3 or TRBV12-4 and TRBJ2-3; possible D gene TRBD1, 5 bases. Trimming pared 3 bases from V and 2 bases from J, leaving 15 bases between. The CDR3 runs to 16 residues. The CDR3 region has the DNA TGTGCCAGCAGTTTTCGACAGAGCCAGTTCACAGATACGCAGTATTTT. This sequence encodes CASSFRQSQFTDTQYF.

This clonotype showed up just a few times. V gene TRBV28 combines with J gene TRBJ2-1; 12 nucleotides match TRBD2. The germline V gene has CDR1 MDHEN and CDR2 SYDVKM. V lost 4 bases and J lost 1; bases outside the gene matches: 2. The CDR3 runs to 16 residues. The CDR3 here is CASSSTSGGSYNEQFF. In nucleotides, the CDR3 is TGTGCCAGCAGTTCCACTAGCGGGGGGTCCTACAATGAGCAGTTCTTC.